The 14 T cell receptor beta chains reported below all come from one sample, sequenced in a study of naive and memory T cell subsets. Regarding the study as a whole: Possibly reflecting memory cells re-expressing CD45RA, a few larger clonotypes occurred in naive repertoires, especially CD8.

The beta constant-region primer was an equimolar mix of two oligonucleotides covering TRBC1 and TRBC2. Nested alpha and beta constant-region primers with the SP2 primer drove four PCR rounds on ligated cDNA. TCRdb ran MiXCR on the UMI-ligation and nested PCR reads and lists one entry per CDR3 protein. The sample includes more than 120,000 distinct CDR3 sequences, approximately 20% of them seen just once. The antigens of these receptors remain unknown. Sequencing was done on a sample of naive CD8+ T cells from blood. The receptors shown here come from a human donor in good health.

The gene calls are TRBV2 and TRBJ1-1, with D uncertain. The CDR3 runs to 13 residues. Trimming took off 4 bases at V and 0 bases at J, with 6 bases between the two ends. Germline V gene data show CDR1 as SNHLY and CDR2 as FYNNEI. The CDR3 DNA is TGTGCCAGCAGTGGGCGAGTGAACACTGAAGCTTTCTTT. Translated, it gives CASSGRVNTEAFF.

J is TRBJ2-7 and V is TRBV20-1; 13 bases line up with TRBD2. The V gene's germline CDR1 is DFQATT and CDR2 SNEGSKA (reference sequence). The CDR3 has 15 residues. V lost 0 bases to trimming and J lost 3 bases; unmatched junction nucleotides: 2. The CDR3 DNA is TGCAGTGCTAGAGACGGACTAGCGGGAGTCTACGAGCAGTACTTC. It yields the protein CSARDGLAGVYEQYF.

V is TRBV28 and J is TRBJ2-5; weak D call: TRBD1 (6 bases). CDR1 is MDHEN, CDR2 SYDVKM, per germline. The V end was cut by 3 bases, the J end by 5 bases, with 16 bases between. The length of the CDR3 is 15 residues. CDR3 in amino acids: CASSFTGKRLETQYF. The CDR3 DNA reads TGTGCCAGCAGTTTCACAGGGAAGAGGCTTGAGACCCAGTACTTC.

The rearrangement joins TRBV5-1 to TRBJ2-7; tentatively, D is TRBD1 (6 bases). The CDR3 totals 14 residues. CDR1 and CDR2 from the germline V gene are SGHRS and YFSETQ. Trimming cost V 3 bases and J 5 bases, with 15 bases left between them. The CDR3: CASSSGVGGHEQYF. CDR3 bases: TGCGCCAGCAGCTCTGGAGTTGGGGGCCACGAGCAGTACTTC.

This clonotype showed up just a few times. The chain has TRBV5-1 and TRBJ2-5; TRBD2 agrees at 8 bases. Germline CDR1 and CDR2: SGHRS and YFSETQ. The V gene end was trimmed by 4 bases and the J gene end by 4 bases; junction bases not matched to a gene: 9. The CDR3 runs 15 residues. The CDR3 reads CASSPTGGGAETQYF. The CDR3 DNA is TGCGCCAGCAGCCCTACGGGGGGGGGCGCAGAGACCCAGTACTTC.

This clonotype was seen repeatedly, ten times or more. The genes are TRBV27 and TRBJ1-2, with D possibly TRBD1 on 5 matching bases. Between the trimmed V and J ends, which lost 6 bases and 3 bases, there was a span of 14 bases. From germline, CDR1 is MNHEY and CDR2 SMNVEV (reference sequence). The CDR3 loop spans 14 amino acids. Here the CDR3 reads CASRSIWGDYGYTF. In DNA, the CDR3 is TGTGCCAGCAGGAGCATATGGGGGGACTATGGCTACACCTTC.

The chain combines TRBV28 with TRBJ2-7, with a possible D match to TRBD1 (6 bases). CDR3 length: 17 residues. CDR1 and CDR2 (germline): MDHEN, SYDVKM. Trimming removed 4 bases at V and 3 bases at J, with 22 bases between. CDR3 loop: CASSSAKGGIYYYEQYF. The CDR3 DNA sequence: TGTGCCAGCAGTTCCGCGAAAGGGGGAATCTACTACTACGAGCAGTACTTC.

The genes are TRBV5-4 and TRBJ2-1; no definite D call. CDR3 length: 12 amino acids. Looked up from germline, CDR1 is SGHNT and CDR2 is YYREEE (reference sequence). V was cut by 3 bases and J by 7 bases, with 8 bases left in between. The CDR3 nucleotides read TGTGCCAGCAGCTCATGGGGTAATGAGCAGTTCTTC. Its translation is CASSSWGNEQFF.

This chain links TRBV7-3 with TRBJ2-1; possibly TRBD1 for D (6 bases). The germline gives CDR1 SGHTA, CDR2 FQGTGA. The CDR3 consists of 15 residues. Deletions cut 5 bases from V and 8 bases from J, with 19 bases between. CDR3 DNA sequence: TGTGCCAGCAGCCTCTACCCCACACAGGGCGATGAGCAGTTCTTC. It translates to CASSLYPTQGDEQFF.

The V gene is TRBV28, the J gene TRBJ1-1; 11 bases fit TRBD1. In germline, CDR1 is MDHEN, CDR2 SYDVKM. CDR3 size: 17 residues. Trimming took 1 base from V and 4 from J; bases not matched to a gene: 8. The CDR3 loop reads CASSLSGQGAWGTEAFF. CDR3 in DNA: TGTGCCAGCAGTTTATCCGGACAGGGGGCATGGGGCACTGAAGCTTTCTTT.

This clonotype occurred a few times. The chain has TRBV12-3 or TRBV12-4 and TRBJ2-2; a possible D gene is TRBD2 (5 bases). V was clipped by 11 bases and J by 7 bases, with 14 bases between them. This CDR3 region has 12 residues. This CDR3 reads CAGQRGDGELFF. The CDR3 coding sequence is TGTGCCGGCCAACGGGGTGACGGGGAGCTGTTTTTT.

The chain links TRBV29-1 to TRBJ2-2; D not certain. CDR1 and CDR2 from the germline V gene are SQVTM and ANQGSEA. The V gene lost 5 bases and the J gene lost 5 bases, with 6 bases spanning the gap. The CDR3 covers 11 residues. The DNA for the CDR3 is TGCAGCGTTCAGTGGACCGGGGAGCTGTTTTTT. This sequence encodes CSVQWTGELFF.

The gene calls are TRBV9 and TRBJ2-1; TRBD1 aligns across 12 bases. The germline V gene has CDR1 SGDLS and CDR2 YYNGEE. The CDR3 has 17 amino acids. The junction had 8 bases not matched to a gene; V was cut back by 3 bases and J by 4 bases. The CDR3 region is CASSAGTGGNRYNEQFF. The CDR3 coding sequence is TGTGCCAGCAGCGCAGGGACAGGGGGCAACCGGTACAATGAGCAGTTCTTC. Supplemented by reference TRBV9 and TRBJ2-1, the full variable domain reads DSGVTQTPKHLITATGQRVTLRCSPRSGDLSVYWYQQSLDQGLQFLIQYYNGEERAKGNILERFSAQQFPDLHSELNLSSLELGDSALYFCASSAGTGGNRYNEQFFGPGTRLTVL.

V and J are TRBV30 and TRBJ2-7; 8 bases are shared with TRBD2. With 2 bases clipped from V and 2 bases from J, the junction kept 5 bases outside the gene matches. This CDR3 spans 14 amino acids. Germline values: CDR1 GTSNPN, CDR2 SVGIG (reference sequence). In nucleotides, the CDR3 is TGTGCCTGGAGTAGCCTAGCGGGTACCTACGAGCAGTACTTC. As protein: CAWSSLAGTYEQYF.